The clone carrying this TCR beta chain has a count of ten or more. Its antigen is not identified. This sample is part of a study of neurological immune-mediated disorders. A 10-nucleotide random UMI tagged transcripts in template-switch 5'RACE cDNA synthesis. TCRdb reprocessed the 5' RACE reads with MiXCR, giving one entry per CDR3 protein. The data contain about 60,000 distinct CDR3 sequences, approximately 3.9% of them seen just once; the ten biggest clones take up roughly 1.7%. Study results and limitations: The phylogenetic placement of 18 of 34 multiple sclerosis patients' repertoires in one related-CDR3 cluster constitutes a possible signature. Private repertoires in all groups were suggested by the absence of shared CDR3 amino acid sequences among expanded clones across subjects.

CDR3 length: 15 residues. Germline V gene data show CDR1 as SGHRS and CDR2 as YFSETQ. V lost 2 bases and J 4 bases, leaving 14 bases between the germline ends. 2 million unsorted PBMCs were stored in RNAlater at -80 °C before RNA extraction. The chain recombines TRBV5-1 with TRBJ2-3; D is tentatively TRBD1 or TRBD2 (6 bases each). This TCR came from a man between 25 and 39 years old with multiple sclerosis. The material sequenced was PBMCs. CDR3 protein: CASSFTGRWADTQYF. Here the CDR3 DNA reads TGCGCCAGCAGCTTTACAGGGAGGTGGGCAGATACGCAGTATTTT.